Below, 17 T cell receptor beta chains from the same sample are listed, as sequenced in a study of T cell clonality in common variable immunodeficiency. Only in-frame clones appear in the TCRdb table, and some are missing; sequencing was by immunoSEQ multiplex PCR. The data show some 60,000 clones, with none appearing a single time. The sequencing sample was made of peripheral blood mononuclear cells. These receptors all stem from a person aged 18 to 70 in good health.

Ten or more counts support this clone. Incomplete CDR3 DNA: TGCAGTGCTAGAGATCGATCCAGCGGGTACGAG. It translates to CSARDRSSGYE. In full, the CDR3 is CSARDRSSGYEQYF. The chain recombines TRBV20-1 with TRBJ2-7; possible D gene TRBD2, 6 bases. Read data end 3 residues before the CDR3 end; the end is taken from the germline J gene. The V end was cut by 0 bases, the J end by 4 bases, with 13 bases between. The CDR3 totals 14 residues. Germline V gives CDR1 DFQATT, CDR2 SNEGSKA (reference sequence).

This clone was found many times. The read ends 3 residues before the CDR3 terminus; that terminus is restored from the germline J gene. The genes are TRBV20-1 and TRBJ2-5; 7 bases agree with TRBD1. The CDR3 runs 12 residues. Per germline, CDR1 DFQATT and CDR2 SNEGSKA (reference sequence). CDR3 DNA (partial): TGCAGCAACACAGGGGAAGGAGAGACC. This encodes CSNTGEGET. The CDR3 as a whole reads CSNTGEGETQYF.

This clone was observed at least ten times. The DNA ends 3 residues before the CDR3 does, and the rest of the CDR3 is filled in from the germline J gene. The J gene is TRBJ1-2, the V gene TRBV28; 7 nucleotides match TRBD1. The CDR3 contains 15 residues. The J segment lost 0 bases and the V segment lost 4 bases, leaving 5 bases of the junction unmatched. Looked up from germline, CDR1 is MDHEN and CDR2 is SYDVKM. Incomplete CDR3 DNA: TGTGCCAGCAGTTCTACAGGGGTCCCTAACTATGGC. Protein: CASSSTGVPNYG. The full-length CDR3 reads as CASSSTGVPNYGYTF.

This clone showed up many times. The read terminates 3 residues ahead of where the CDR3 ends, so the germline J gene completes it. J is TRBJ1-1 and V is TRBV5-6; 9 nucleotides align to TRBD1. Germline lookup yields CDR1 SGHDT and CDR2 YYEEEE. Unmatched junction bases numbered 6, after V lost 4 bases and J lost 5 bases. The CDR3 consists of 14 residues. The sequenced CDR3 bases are TGTGCCAGCAGCCAGGGACAGGGAGGGACTGAA. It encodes CASSQGQGGTE. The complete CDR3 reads CASSQGQGGTEAFF.

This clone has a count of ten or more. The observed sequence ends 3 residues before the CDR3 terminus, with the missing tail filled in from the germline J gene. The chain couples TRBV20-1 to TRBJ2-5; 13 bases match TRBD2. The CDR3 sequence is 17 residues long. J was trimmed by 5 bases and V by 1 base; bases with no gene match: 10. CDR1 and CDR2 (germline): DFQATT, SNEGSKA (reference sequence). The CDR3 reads CSARVWTSGRRMETQYF. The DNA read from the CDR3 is TGCAGTGCTAGAGTGTGGACTAGCGGGAGAAGGATGGAGACC.

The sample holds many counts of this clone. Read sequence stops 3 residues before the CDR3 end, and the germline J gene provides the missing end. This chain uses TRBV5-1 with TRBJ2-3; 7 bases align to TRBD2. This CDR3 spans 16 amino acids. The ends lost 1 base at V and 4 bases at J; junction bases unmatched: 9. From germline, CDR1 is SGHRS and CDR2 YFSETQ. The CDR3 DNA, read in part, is TGCGCCAGCAGCTTGTGGGGAGGGGTAGGTGCAGATACG. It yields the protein CASSLWGGVGADT. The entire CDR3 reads CASSLWGGVGADTQYF.

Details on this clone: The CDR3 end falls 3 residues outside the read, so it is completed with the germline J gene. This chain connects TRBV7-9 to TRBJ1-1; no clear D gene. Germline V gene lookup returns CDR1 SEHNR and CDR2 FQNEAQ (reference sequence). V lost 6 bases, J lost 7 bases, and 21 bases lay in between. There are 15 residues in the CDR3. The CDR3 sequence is CASSFSEQSVREAFF. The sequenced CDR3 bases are TGTGCCAGCAGTTTTAGTGAACAGTCTGTTCGTGAA.

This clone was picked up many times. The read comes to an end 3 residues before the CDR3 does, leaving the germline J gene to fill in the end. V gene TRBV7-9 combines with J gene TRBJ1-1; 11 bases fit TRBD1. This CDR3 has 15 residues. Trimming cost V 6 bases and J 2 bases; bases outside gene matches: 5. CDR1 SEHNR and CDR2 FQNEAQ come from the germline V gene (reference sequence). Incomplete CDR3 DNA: TGTGCCAGCAGGGGGACAGGGGGTATTAACACTGAA. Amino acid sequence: CASRGTGGINTE. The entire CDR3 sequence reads CASRGTGGINTEAFF.

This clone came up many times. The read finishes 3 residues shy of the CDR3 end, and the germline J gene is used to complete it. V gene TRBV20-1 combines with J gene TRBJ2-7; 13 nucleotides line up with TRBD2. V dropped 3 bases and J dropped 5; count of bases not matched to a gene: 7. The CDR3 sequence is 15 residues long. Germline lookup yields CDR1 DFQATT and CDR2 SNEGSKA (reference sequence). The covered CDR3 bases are TGCAGTGCTAGTACCCTCGGACTAGCGGGAGACGAG. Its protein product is CSASTLGLAGDE. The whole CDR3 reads CSASTLGLAGDEQYF.

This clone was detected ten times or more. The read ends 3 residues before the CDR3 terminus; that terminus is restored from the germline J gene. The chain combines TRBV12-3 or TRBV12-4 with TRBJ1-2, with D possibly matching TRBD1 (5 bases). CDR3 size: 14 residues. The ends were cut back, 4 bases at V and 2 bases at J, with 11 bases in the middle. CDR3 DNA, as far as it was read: TGTGCCAGCAGTTCGGAGACAGAAAACTATGGC. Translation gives CASSSETENYG. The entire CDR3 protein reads CASSSETENYGYTF.

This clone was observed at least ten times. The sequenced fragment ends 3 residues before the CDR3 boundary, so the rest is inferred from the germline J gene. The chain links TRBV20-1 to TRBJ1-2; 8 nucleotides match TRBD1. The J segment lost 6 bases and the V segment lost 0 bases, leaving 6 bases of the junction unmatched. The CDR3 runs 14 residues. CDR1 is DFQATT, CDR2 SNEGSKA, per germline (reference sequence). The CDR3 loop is CSARDRQGADGYTF. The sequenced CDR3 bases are TGCAGTGCTAGAGATAGGCAGGGGGCCGATGGC.

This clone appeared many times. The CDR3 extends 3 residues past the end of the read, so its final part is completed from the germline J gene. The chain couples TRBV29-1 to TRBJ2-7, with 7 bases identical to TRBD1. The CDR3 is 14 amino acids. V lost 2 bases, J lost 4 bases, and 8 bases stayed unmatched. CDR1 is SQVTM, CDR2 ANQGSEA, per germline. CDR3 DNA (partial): TGCAGCGTTGAACGCCCGGGACAGCAATACGAG. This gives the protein CSVERPGQQYE. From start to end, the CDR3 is CSVERPGQQYEQYF.

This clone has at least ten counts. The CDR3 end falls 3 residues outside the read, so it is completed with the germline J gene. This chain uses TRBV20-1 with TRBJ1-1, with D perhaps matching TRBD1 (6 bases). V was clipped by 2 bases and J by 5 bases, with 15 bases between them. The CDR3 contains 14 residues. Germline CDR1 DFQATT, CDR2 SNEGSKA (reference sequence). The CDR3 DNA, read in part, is TGCAGTGCTAGAAAGGGGGATTGGCTGACTGAA. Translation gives CSARKGDWLTE. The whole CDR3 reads CSARKGDWLTEAFF.

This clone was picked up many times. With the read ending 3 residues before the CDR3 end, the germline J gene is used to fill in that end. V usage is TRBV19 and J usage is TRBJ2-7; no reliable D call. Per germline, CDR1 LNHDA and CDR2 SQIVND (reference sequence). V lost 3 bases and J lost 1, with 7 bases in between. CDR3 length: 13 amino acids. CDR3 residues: CASSISLSYEQYF. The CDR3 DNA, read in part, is TGTGCCAGTAGTATCTCCCTGTCCTACGAG.

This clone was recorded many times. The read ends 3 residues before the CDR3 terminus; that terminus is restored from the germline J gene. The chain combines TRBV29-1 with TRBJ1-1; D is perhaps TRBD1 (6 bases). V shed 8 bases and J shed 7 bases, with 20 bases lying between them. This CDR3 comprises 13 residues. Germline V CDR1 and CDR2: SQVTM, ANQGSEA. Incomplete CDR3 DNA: TGCAGCTCCACCGGACAGAGCAATGGTGAA. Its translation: CSSTGQSNGE. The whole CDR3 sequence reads CSSTGQSNGEAFF. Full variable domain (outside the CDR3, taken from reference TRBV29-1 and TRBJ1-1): SAVISQKPSRDICQRGTSLTIQCQVDSQVTMMFWYRQQPGQSLTLIATANQGSEATYESGFVIDKFPISRPNLTFSTLTVSNMSPEDSSIYLCSSTGQSNGEAFFGQGTRLTVV.

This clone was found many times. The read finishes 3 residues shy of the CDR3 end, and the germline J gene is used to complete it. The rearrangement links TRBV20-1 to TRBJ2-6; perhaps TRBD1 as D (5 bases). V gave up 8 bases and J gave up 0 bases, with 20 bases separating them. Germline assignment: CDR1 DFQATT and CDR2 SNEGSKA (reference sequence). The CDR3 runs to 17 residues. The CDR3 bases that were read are TGCAGTACACCAAAGGGATGGGGCTCCTCTGGGGCCAACGTC. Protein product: CSTPKGWGSSGANV. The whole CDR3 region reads CSTPKGWGSSGANVLTF.

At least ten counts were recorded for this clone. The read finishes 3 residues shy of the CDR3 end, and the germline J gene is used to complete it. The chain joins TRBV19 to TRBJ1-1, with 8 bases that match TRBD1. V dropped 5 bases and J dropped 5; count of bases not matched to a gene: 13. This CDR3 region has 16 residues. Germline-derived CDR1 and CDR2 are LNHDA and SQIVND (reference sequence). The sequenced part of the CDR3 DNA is TGTGCCAGTAGTCAACAAAGTTCCTGGGACAGGACTGAA. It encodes CASSQQSSWDRTE. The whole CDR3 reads CASSQQSSWDRTEAFF.